The present T cell receptor (beta chain) was sequenced within a study of molecular identifiers for immune sequencing clone quantification. The study, taken as a whole, reports: The study found clones above 20 RNA copies held over 99% of effector molecules and under 1% in naive cells.

The authors gated naive CD8 T cells as CD8+CD4-CCR7+CD45RA+ for sorting. In TCRdb, the PCR reads were re-called with MiXCR into one record per CDR3 protein. The sample includes approximately 630,000 distinct CDR3 sequences, about 25% of them seen just once. Turning to this clonotype: Its antigen is unknown.

Germline loops: CDR1 SEHNR, CDR2 FQNEAQ (reference sequence). With 5 bases clipped from V and 0 bases from J, the junction kept 6 bases outside the gene matches. The CDR3 spans 15 residues. What was sequenced was naive CD8+ T cells from blood, with Jurkat cell RNA spiked in. The subset here: FACS-sorted CD8+CD4-CCR7+CD45RA+ naive T cells. The TCR originated in a human donor in good health. Some libraries in this study had Jurkat cell RNA spiked in. This rearrangement joins TRBV7-9 to TRBJ2-5, with TRBD1 identical over 7 bases. In nucleotides, the CDR3 is TGTGCCAGCAGCGCAGGGACAGCGCACCAAGAGACCCAGTACTTC. It codes for CASSAGTAHQETQYF.